The rows below give T cell receptor beta chains drawn from one sample of a study of glioma-infiltrating T cells after dendritic cell vaccination. Sequencing was performed with immunoSEQ multiplex PCR; in TCRdb, only in-frame clones are kept and a portion is missing. The repertoire holds roughly 38,000 clones, approximately 82% seen once, with approximately 8.4% in the top ten. The sequences come from blood, collected before dendritic cell vaccination. Receptors were obtained from a human donor with glioblastoma. The CDR3 runs from the conserved cysteine through the conserved F or W. D genes are given only for firm matches. Clone size is given for some rows only: seen once, a few or many times, or a class if the clone is expanded.

TRBJ1-1	few	TRBV6-1	.	CASSEGVWGLNTEAFF	TGTGCCAGCAGTGAAGGGGTGTGGGGACTTAACACTGAAGCTTTCTTT
TRBJ2-7	.	TRBV4-1	TRBD1	CASSQPGQGTYEQYF	TGCGCCAGCAGCCAACCGGGACAGGGGACCTACGAGCAGTACTTC
TRBJ2-1	few	TRBV9	.	CASSVEQDNEQFF	TGTGCCAGCAGCGTAGAGCAGGACAATGAGCAGTTCTTC
TRBJ2-2	.	TRBV27	.	CASSGRPNTGELFF	TGTGCCAGCAGTGGCAGGCCGAACACCGGGGAGCTGTTTTTT
TRBJ1-6	.	TRBV7-9	TRBD1	CASGTGSPPLHF	TGTGCCAGCGGGACAGGGAGCCCACCCCTCCACTTT
TRBJ2-3	.	TRBV9	TRBD2	CASSKTPWLAGGPDTQYF	TGTGCCAGCAGCAAAACACCCTGGCTAGCGGGGGGGCCAGATACGCAGTATTTT
TRBJ2-1	.	TRBV6-4	TRBD2	CASSDKLAGGKSEQFF	TGTGCCAGCAGTGACAAGCTAGCGGGGGGGAAGAGTGAGCAGTTCTTC
TRBJ1-1	.	TRBV18	.	CASSPLQGGTEAFF	TGTGCCAGCTCACCACTGCAGGGTGGTACTGAAGCTTTCTTT
TRBJ2-4	.	TRBV6-1	.	CASSSGGPRNIQYF	TGTGCCAGCAGTTCCGGGGGGCCCCGAAACATTCAGTACTTC
TRBJ2-7	.	TRBV19	.	CASSIAAGAPYEQYF	TGTGCCAGTAGTATAGCGGCAGGGGCCCCCTACGAGCAGTACTTC
TRBJ2-1	.	TRBV12-5	TRBD2	CASGVILAGLNNEQFF	TGTGCTAGTGGTGTAATACTAGCGGGTCTAAACAATGAGCAGTTCTTC
TRBJ1-1	.	TRBV4-3	.	CASRTSATEGTEAFF	TGCGCCAGCAGAACCTCGGCAACCGAGGGCACTGAAGCTTTCTTT
TRBJ2-7	once	TRBV30	TRBD1	CAWRYRGADEQYF	TGTGCCTGGAGGTACAGGGGCGCAGATGAGCAGTACTTC
TRBJ2-3	.	TRBV7-8	.	CASSLARRGPATDTQYF	TGTGCCAGCAGCTTAGCGAGGCGGGGGCCGGCCACAGATACGCAGTATTTT
TRBJ2-6	.	TRBV4-3	.	CASSQDSWLADSGANVLTF	TGCGCCAGCAGCCAAGATTCTTGGCTGGCCGACTCTGGGGCCAACGTCCTGACTTTC
TRBJ2-2	.	TRBV9	TRBD2	CASSVVGLAGHTGELFF	TGTGCCAGCAGCGTAGTGGGACTAGCGGGGCACACCGGGGAGCTGTTTTTT
TRBJ2-7	.	TRBV6-1	.	CASSEWPGLTYEQYF	TGTGCCAGCAGTGAATGGCCAGGCCTGACATACGAGCAGTACTTC
TRBJ2-7	.	TRBV30	TRBD1	CAWSGDRDYEQYF	TGTGCCTGGAGTGGGGACAGGGACTACGAGCAGTACTTC
TRBJ2-3	few	TRBV7-9	.	CASSPVRGTDTQYF	TGTGCCAGCAGCCCGGTCAGGGGCACAGATACGCAGTATTTT
TRBJ2-7	.	TRBV29-1	.	CSATTSYEQYF	TGCAGCGCTACTACATCCTACGAGCAGTACTTC
TRBJ1-2	once	TRBV27	.	CASNGGTHGYTF	TGTGCCAGCAATGGGGGGACCCATGGCTACACCTTC
TRBJ1-2	.	TRBV27	TRBD1	CASSLGTGGNYGYTF	TGTGCCAGCAGTTTAGGGACAGGGGGCAACTATGGCTACACCTTC
TRBJ1-1	.	TRBV7-6	TRBD1	CASSLGTGGIRVAEAFF	TGTGCCAGCAGCTTAGGGACAGGGGGCATACGGGTGGCTGAAGCTTTCTTT
TRBJ1-2	.	TRBV11-2	.	CASSPRFSYGYGYTF	TGTGCCAGCAGCCCGCGGTTCTCTTACGGCTATGGCTACACCTTC
TRBJ1-2	.	TRBV7-2	.	CASSPVGRDYGYTF	TGTGCCAGCAGCCCAGTAGGGAGGGATTATGGCTACACCTTC
TRBJ2-5	.	TRBV7-2	TRBD2	CASSRGLPGGETQYF	TGTGCCAGCAGCAGGGGACTGCCGGGGGGGGAGACCCAGTACTTC
TRBJ2-1	once	TRBV5-4	.	CASSPRGEVYNEQFF	TGTGCCAGCAGCCCCAGGGGCGAAGTCTACAATGAGCAGTTCTTC
TRBJ2-3	.	TRBV15	TRBD2	CATSSPGLAGTTQYF	TGTGCCACCAGCAGCCCGGGACTAGCGGGGACTACGCAGTATTTT
TRBJ2-6	once	TRBV5-1	TRBD1	CASSLLAGGLAGGNVLTF	TGCGCCAGCAGCTTGTTAGCAGGGGGTTTAGCTGGAGGCAACGTCCTGACTTTC
TRBJ2-5	.	TRBV5-1	TRBD1	CASEPGQGTQTQYF	TGCGCCAGCGAACCGGGACAGGGCACACAGACCCAGTACTTC
TRBJ2-7	.	TRBV10-3	TRBD1	CAISEITGVRDEQYF	TGTGCCATCAGTGAGATTACAGGGGTCCGGGACGAGCAGTACTTC